The next 18 T cell receptor beta chains were all read from a single sample in a study of cytomegalovirus exposure and HLA in healthy donors. The primer mix had 60 Vbeta and 13 Jbeta primers. Libraries were prepared by immunoSEQ multiplex PCR; TCRdb keeps only in-frame clonotypes and omits some of them. The sample records roughly 190,000 clones, approximately 78% being singletons. Sequenced sample: PBMCs. The receptors shown here come from a young woman in good health and CMV-seropositive.

The gene calls are TRBV20-1 and TRBJ1-2, with D maybe TRBD1 (6 bases). This CDR3 is built from 10 residues. The germline CDR1 and CDR2 sequences are DFQATT and SNEGSKA (reference sequence). CDR3 residues: CSTGIYGYTF. CDR3 DNA sequence: TGCAGCACAGGGATTTATGGCTACACCTTC.

The chain couples TRBV28 to TRBJ2-3; 7 bases are a match to TRBD2. V shed 8 bases, J shed 1 base, and the junction held 6 bases outside the gene matches. Germline V gene sequence: CDR1 MDHEN, CDR2 SYDVKM. The CDR3 extends over 14 amino acids. CDR3 DNA: TGTGCCAGCGGTACTAGCGCCCGCACAGATACGCAGTATTTT. Residues: CASGTSARTDTQYF.

This clone was recorded only once. This chain uses TRBV11-3 with TRBJ1-2; D is perhaps TRBD1 (6 bases). The germline V gene encodes CDR1 SGHNT and CDR2 YENEEA. V shed 5 bases and J shed 4 bases, with 14 bases lying between them. CDR3 length: 14 amino acids. CDR3: CASSRRTEPYGYTF. CDR3 nucleotide sequence: TGTGCCAGCAGCCGTCGGACAGAGCCCTATGGCTACACCTTC.

This chain connects TRBV7-2 to TRBJ2-7; 15 bases match TRBD2. Germline V lookup: CDR1 SGHTA, CDR2 FQGNSA. CDR3 size: 18 residues. V gave up 1 base and J gave up 3 bases; unmatched junction bases: 7. CDR3 loop: CASSLVGGLAGGGYEQYF. The CDR3 nucleotides read TGTGCCAGCAGCTTAGTGGGGGGACTAGCGGGAGGCGGCTACGAGCAGTACTTC.

The chain employs TRBV2 and TRBJ2-5; TRBD2 aligns across 8 bases. The trim removed 4 bases at V and 5 bases at J, leaving 9 bases unmatched. Per the germline V gene, CDR1 is SNHLY and CDR2 is FYNNEI. The CDR3 runs to 15 residues. Here the CDR3 DNA reads TGTGCCAGCAGTGTTGTTGGGACTAGTATGGAGACCCAGTACTTC. This codes for CASSVVGTSMETQYF.

The rearrangement links TRBV7-9 to TRBJ1-4; perhaps TRBD1 as D (5 bases). Deletions cut 6 bases from V and 8 bases from J, with 13 bases between. The CDR3 is 13 residues long. Germline V gene sequence: CDR1 SEHNR, CDR2 FQNEAQ (reference sequence). CDR3 in amino acids: CASSSDRHEKLFF. In nucleotides, the CDR3 is TGTGCCAGCAGTTCCGACAGACACGAAAAACTGTTTTTT.

V gene TRBV5-5 combines with J gene TRBJ1-1; D is uncertain. The germline V gene encodes CDR1 SGHKS and CDR2 YYEKEE (reference sequence). Trimming shortened V by 4 bases and J by 0 bases, and 10 bases separated the two germline ends. This CDR3 region has 14 residues. CDR3 protein: CASSLQMLNTEAFF. CDR3 coding DNA: TGTGCCAGCAGCCTACAGATGCTGAACACTGAAGCTTTCTTT.

V and J are TRBV7-3 and TRBJ2-3, with 7 positions matching TRBD1. The CDR3 extends over 14 amino acids. Trimming removed 5 bases from V and 4 bases from J; junction bases left unmatched: 6. The germline V gene encodes CDR1 SGHTA and CDR2 FQGTGA. CDR3 DNA sequence: TGTGCCAGCAGCGCGACAGGGTCGTCAGATACGCAGTATTTT. Protein sequence: CASSATGSSDTQYF.

The chain links TRBV7-8 to TRBJ1-6, with D maybe TRBD1 (6 bases). Germline V gene data show CDR1 as SGHVS and CDR2 as FQNEAQ. Trimming removed 5 bases from V and 6 bases from J, with 14 bases in between. The CDR3 extends over 15 amino acids. CDR3 DNA: TGTGCCAGCAGCCGTACAGGGATTGGTAATTCACCCCTCCACTTT. Residues: CASSRTGIGNSPLHF.

The chain employs TRBV27 and TRBJ2-5; D not certain. The DNA end is a closer match to TRBJ2-7, so the J assignment may be wrong. The CDR3 spans 14 residues. The germline V gene has CDR1 MNHEY and CDR2 SMNVEV (reference sequence). Written as DNA, the CDR3 is TGTGCCAGCTCGGAGACTGATAGCTCCTACGAGCAGTACTTC. Residues: CASSETDSSYEQYF.

This chain uses TRBV9 with TRBJ1-1, with 9 bases fitting TRBD1. The ends lost 0 bases at V and 0 bases at J; junction bases unmatched: 3. Looked up from germline, CDR1 is SGDLS and CDR2 is YYNGEE. The CDR3 has 16 residues. CDR3 sequence: CASSVGTGEMNTEAFF. The CDR3 DNA follows: TGTGCCAGCAGCGTAGGGACAGGGGAAATGAACACTGAAGCTTTCTTT.

The CDR3 bases are TGCGCCAGCAGCCAAGTGCTGGGGGCGAACACTGAAGCTTTCTTT. Translation gives CASSQVLGANTEAFF. The gene calls are TRBV4-3 and TRBJ1-1; TRBD1 might be the D (6 bases). Deletions cut 1 base from V and 1 base from J, with 10 bases between. The CDR3 spans 15 residues. Germline assignment: CDR1 LGHNA and CDR2 YSLEER.

The rearrangement links TRBV19 to TRBJ2-7; TRBD1 is a possible D gene (5 bases). The length of the CDR3 is 14 residues. The ends were cut back, 3 bases at V and 0 bases at J, with 9 bases in the middle. Germline lookup yields CDR1 LNHDA and CDR2 SQIVND (reference sequence). CDR3 in amino acids: CASSMGPPSYEQYF. In DNA, the CDR3 is TGTGCCAGTAGTATGGGGCCCCCCTCCTACGAGCAGTACTTC.

V and J are TRBV28 and TRBJ2-7, with D unclear. CDR1 and CDR2 (germline): MDHEN, SYDVKM. This CDR3 is built from 12 residues. V was shortened by 3 bases and J by 7 bases, with 10 bases between the two germline ends. This chain's CDR3 is CASSFGPYEQYF. In nucleotides, the CDR3 is TGTGCCAGCAGTTTTGGCCCGTATGAGCAGTACTTC.

This clone has just one count. The chain carries TRBV2 and TRBJ1-1; D not certain. Looked up from germline, CDR1 is SNHLY and CDR2 is FYNNEI. V was cut by 1 base and J by 2 bases, with 11 bases left in between. The CDR3 loop spans 15 amino acids. CDR3 region: CASSEGAVLNTEAFF. The CDR3 DNA follows: TGTGCCAGCAGTGAAGGGGCAGTTTTAAACACTGAAGCTTTCTTT.

The chain links TRBV6-6 to TRBJ1-4; D gene ambiguous. The CDR3 spans 12 residues. CDR1 is MNHNY, CDR2 SVGAGI, per germline (reference sequence). V lost 4 bases, J lost 12 bases, and 12 bases lay in between. CDR3 sequence (DNA): TGTGCCAGCAGTTTCGGGTTTACACAACTGTTTTTT. Amino acid sequence: CASSFGFTQLFF.

The rearrangement uses TRBV2 and TRBJ2-7; D is uncertain. The germline V gene encodes CDR1 SNHLY and CDR2 FYNNEI. Trimming took 4 bases from V and 5 from J, leaving 9 bases between them. This CDR3 is built from 12 residues. The CDR3 DNA follows: TGTGCCAGCAGTGTCCGGGTTAACGAGCAGTACTTC. It specifies CASSVRVNEQYF. The whole variable domain, remainder taken from reference TRBV2 and TRBJ2-7, is EPEVTQTPSHQVTQMGQEVILRCVPISNHLYFYWYRQILGQKVEFLVSFYNNEISEKSEIFDDQFSVERPDGSNFTLKIRSTKLEDSAMYFCASSVRVNEQYFGPGTRLTVT.

Concerning this clone: At one boundary the junction diverges from the germline segment, which might be a read error. This rearrangement joins TRBV7-7 to TRBJ2-3; 8 bases are a match to TRBD2. The CDR3 has 15 residues. The germline V gene has CDR1 SSHAT and CDR2 FNYEAQ (reference sequence). CDR3 residues: CASSLNSGAVDTQYF. For the CDR3, the DNA is TGTGCTAGCAGCTTAAATAGCGGGGCGGTAGATACGCAGTATTTT.